This TCR beta chain originates from a study of T cell responses to AZD1222 COVID-19 vaccine. Only in-frame clones appear in the TCRdb table, and some are missing; sequencing was by immunoSEQ multiplex PCR. Among some 180,000 clones listed, around 88% were seen once. V was clipped by 7 bases and J by 5 bases, with 14 bases between them. This CDR3 has 12 residues. Germline assignment: CDR1 SQVTM and CDR2 ANQGSEA. This TCR came from an adult who received the AZD1222 COVID-19 vaccine. The sample here was peripheral blood, taken 28 days after the second AZD1222 dose. V gene TRBV29-1 combines with J gene TRBJ2-5, with TRBD1 as a possible D gene (7 bases). The CDR3 DNA sequence: TGCAGCGGGAGGGACAGCTCCGAGACCCAGTACTTC. Amino acids: CSGRDSSETQYF.